The clone carrying this TCR beta chain appeared a few times. Its antigen remains unidentified. CDR1 and CDR2 (germline): SQVTM, ANQGSEA. V was cut by 6 bases and J by 1 base, with 17 bases left in between. The CDR3 runs 15 residues. The source of the sample is a study of cytomegalovirus exposure and HLA in healthy donors. Background on the study: Inside one of the first data releases sat some 85 million unique TCRs taken from HLA-typed donors. Study-level points and caveats: Reported results showed that the classifier diagnosed cytomegalovirus status with high specificity and sensitivity. In vitro experiments confirmed that a few CMV-associated chains were specific for CMV antigens. Analyses of presence/absence relied on an assumption of roughly uniform sequencing depth across donors.

PCR was performed using 60 Vbeta and 13 Jbeta primers. Clones were read by immunoSEQ multiplex PCR, and TCRdb kept only the in-frame ones, dropping some. The data contain roughly 170,000 clones, around 80% of them singletons. The clonotype comes from a woman in her forties or fifties in good health and CMV-seropositive. The genes are TRBV29-1 and TRBJ2-3, with D hard to call. What was sequenced was PBMCs. DNA of the CDR3: TGCAGCGTCGCGACCGGAGCCACCGGCACAGATACGCAGTATTTT. Its translation: CSVATGATGTDTQYF.